This entry describes one T cell receptor (beta chain). Its antigen is currently unknown. Depths of 1 in 200,000 to 1 in 1 million T cells were the sequencing target. Assay used: immunoSEQ multiplex PCR; TCRdb lists only in-frame clones, some missing. In the table there are approximately 200,000 clones, about 72% of which are singletons. The data stem from a study of cytotoxic CD8 clonotypes in ibrutinib-treated CLL. Findings and limits, study-wide: Contraction or stability on treatment was seen for public clonotypes, which were uncommon. A rise in clonality was seen at ibrutinib response, and a fall back toward baseline was seen at progression. Researchers report that baseline clonality outpaced age-matched healthy donors and tracked circulating CD8+ T-cell counts.

Here the sequenced sample was PBMCs, taken after 24 months of ibrutinib treatment. This TCR derives from a human donor with chronic lymphocytic leukemia.

CDR3 amino acids: CAWSVTVVENIQYF. The CDR3 coding sequence is TGTGCCTGGAGTGTTACGGTGGTAGAGAACATTCAGTACTTC. The V call is TRBV30, the J call TRBJ2-4; D unclear. Germline loops: CDR1 GTSNPN, CDR2 SVGIG (reference sequence). This CDR3 comprises 14 residues. V was cut by 0 bases and J by 7 bases, with 13 bases left in between.